A selection of T cell receptor beta chains follows, all from one sample in a study of technical replicates of blood from a few donors. Clones were read by immunoSEQ multiplex PCR, and TCRdb kept only the in-frame ones, dropping some. The sample yields about 80,000 clones, about 94% seen once. The sample comprised T cells isolated from PBMCs. These receptors all come from a human donor in good health. Each CDR3 is given with its conserved first and last residue. D genes are given only for firm matches. Size tells how often a clone was seen (once, few, many) or the class of an expanded clone, and some rows leave it out.

abundance,d_gene,j_gene,v_gene,CDR3aa,CDR3nt
-,-,TRBJ2-2,TRBV28,CASSLPLVGTGELFF,TGTGCCAGCAGTTTACCTCTAGTTGGTACCGGGGAGCTGTTTTTT
-,-,TRBJ2-1,TRBV7-9,CASSFASDEQFF,TGTGCCAGCAGCTTTGCTTCGGATGAGCAGTTCTTC
once,TRBD1,TRBJ1-2,TRBV28,CASRTGLNYGYTF,TGTGCCAGCAGGACAGGGCTTAACTATGGCTACACCTTC
-,TRBD2,TRBJ2-1,TRBV4-1,CASSQGLAGLSYNEQFF,TGCGCCAGCAGCCAAGGACTAGCGGGACTCTCCTACAATGAGCAGTTCTTC
-,TRBD2,TRBJ2-7,TRBV19,CASNNLEGARSGRPHEQYF,TGTGCCAGTAACAACCTGGAGGGGGCGCGAAGCGGGAGGCCCCACGAGCAGTACTTC
-,-,TRBJ2-7,TRBV7-3,CASSLTIQGNSYEQYF,TGTGCCAGCAGCTTAACTATTCAGGGAAATTCCTACGAGCAGTACTTC
-,-,TRBJ1-1,TRBV9,CASSSPGLKGTEAFF,TGTGCCAGCAGCAGCCCGGGACTCAAGGGGACTGAAGCTTTCTTT
-,-,TRBJ2-3,TRBV7-7,CASSLARSTDTQYF,TGTGCCAGCAGCTTAGCGAGAAGCACAGATACGCAGTATTTT
-,TRBD2,TRBJ2-3,TRBV6-6,CASSRRDYSTDTQYF,TGTGCCAGCAGTAGACGGGACTATAGCACAGATACGCAGTATTTT
-,TRBD2,TRBJ2-1,TRBV9,CASSVTSGYNEQFF,TGTGCCAGCAGCGTGACTAGCGGGTACAATGAGCAGTTCTTC